Below are 25 T cell receptor beta chains sequenced from a single sample in a study of cytomegalovirus exposure and HLA in healthy donors. The protocol was immunoSEQ multiplex PCR, while the TCRdb copy is restricted to in-frame clones and leaves out a portion. The sample lists 200,000 or so clones, 87% seen once, with approximately 2% in the top ten. Specimen: PBMCs. Receptor source: a woman between 18 and 30 years old in good health and CMV-seropositive.

The CDR3: CASGPNTGTGPYEQYF. DNA of the CDR3: TGTGCTAGTGGCCCGAATACCGGGACAGGGCCCTACGAGCAGTACTTC. The gene calls are TRBV12-5 and TRBJ2-7; 9 bases are shared with TRBD1. The CDR3 runs to 16 residues. Per germline, CDR1 LGHNT and CDR2 FRNRAP. Trimming took 6 bases from V and 2 from J; bases not matched to a gene: 11.

The V gene is TRBV28, the J gene TRBJ2-1; 10 nucleotides line up with TRBD2. The V gene end was trimmed by 1 base and the J gene end by 5 bases; junction bases not matched to a gene: 8. CDR3 size: 17 residues. Germline-derived CDR1 and CDR2 are MDHEN and SYDVKM. The CDR3 DNA is TGTGCCAGCAGTTTATCCCCCCTAGCGGGAGTAGACAATGAGCAGTTCTTC. This codes for CASSLSPLAGVDNEQFF.

CDR3 sequence reads: CASSLWAGEPYNEQFF. In DNA form, the CDR3 reads TGCGCCAGCAGCTTGTGGGCGGGAGAACCATACAATGAGCAGTTCTTC. V and J are TRBV5-1 and TRBJ2-1, with 7 positions matching TRBD2. The V segment lost 1 base and the J segment 4 bases; nucleotides outside the gene matches: 8. Per the germline V gene, CDR1 is SGHRS and CDR2 is YFSETQ. This CDR3 comprises 16 residues.

The V call is TRBV5-1, the J call TRBJ2-1; TRBD2 matches 7 bases. Germline-derived CDR1 and CDR2 are SGHRS and YFSETQ. This CDR3 is 17 amino acids long. V trimming: 0 bases; J trimming: 2 bases; junction bases outside the gene matches: 8. CDR3: CASSLAAAAGTYNEQFF. As DNA, the CDR3 is TGCGCCAGCAGCTTGGCCGCTGCAGCGGGAACCTACAATGAGCAGTTCTTC. The full variable domain, rest sourced from reference TRBV5-1 and TRBJ2-1, is KAGVTQTPRYLIKTRGQQVTLSCSPISGHRSVSWYQQTPGQGLQFLFEYFSETQRNKGNFPGRFSGRQFSNSRSEMNVSTLELGDSALYLCASSLAAAAGTYNEQFFGPGTRLTVL.

The CDR3 reads CASSLERGTSGSSYNEQFF. CDR3 bases: TGTGCCAGCAGCTTAGAGAGGGGGACTAGCGGTAGCTCCTACAATGAGCAGTTCTTC. This sequence joins TRBV7-6 and TRBJ2-1, with TRBD2 matching over 11 bases. The J segment lost 0 bases and the V segment lost 1 base, leaving 8 bases of the junction unmatched. The CDR3 extends over 19 amino acids. Per germline, CDR1 SGHVS and CDR2 FNYEAQ.

J is TRBJ2-4 and V is TRBV27, with D unclear. This CDR3 has 12 residues. Trimming removed 4 bases from V and 6 bases from J, with 7 bases in between. Germline V gene lookup returns CDR1 MNHEY and CDR2 SMNVEV (reference sequence). The chain's CDR3 is CASSSMRNIQYF. The CDR3 nucleotides are TGTGCCAGCAGTTCCATGCGAAACATTCAGTACTTC.

The table lists this clone with a count of one. The gene calls are TRBV5-1 and TRBJ2-5; TRBD2 aligns across 7 bases. Germline V gene data show CDR1 as SGHRS and CDR2 as YFSETQ. Trimming took 2 bases from V and 5 from J; bases not matched to a gene: 12. The CDR3 contains 16 residues. The CDR3 coding sequence is TGCGCCAGCAGCTTCACGTTAGCGGGTGTCCGGGAGACCCAGTACTTC. This gives the protein CASSFTLAGVRETQYF. The variable domain in full, with the rest retrieved from reference TRBV5-1 and TRBJ2-5, is KAGVTQTPRYLIKTRGQQVTLSCSPISGHRSVSWYQQTPGQGLQFLFEYFSETQRNKGNFPGRFSGRQFSNSRSEMNVSTLELGDSALYLCASSFTLAGVRETQYFGPGTRLLVL.

J is TRBJ1-2 and V is TRBV7-9, with D maybe TRBD1 (5 bases). The ends were cut back, 6 bases at V and 6 bases at J, with 26 bases in the middle. Germline CDR1 SEHNR, CDR2 FQNEAQ (reference sequence). There are 17 residues in the CDR3. For the CDR3, the DNA is TGTGCCAGCAGAGTAGGCTCTCACCCGGGGGAACGGGATGGCTACACCTTC. This sequence encodes CASRVGSHPGERDGYTF.

The V gene is TRBV4-1, the J gene TRBJ2-7; 10 bases match TRBD2. The CDR3 totals 16 residues. CDR1 MGHRA and CDR2 YSYEKL come from the germline V gene. J gave up 2 bases and V 4 bases, and 8 bases lay outside the gene matches. CDR3 DNA: TGCGCCAGCAGCCCGGGAGGTAGCGGGAGGACCTACGAGCAGTACTTC. Translation: CASSPGGSGRTYEQYF.

V is TRBV5-4 and J is TRBJ2-4; 10 bases are shared with TRBD2. CDR1 SGHNT and CDR2 YYREEE come from the germline V gene (reference sequence). The CDR3 runs 16 residues. The J segment lost 1 base and the V segment lost 5 bases, leaving 6 bases of the junction unmatched. This chain's CDR3 is CASSTLAGDAKNIQYF. The CDR3 DNA is TGTGCCAGCAGTACTCTAGCGGGAGATGCCAAAAACATTCAGTACTTC.

The rearrangement links TRBV5-4 to TRBJ2-4; weak D call: TRBD2 (6 bases). V gave up 0 bases and J gave up 0 bases, with 10 bases separating them. The germline V gene encodes CDR1 SGHNT and CDR2 YYREEE (reference sequence). The CDR3 has 16 residues. CDR3 nucleotides: TGTGCCAGCAGCTTGGGGGGGGAGTTAGCCAAAAACATTCAGTACTTC. This gives the protein CASSLGGELAKNIQYF.

The chain has TRBV29-1 and TRBJ1-1; no clear D. Trimming pared 7 bases from V and 6 bases from J, leaving 15 bases between. CDR1 SQVTM and CDR2 ANQGSEA come from the germline V gene. The CDR3 extends over 12 amino acids. DNA of the CDR3: TGCAGCGGAGTAGGGAGTCAGGCTGAAGCTTTCTTT. It encodes CSGVGSQAEAFF.

The chain has TRBV9 and TRBJ2-2; D unclear. CDR1 and CDR2 (germline): SGDLS, YYNGEE. Deletions cut 4 bases from V and 6 bases from J, with 10 bases between. The CDR3 extends over 13 amino acids. This chain's CDR3 is CASSIDVSGELFF. Here the CDR3 DNA reads TGTGCCAGCAGCATAGATGTCTCCGGGGAGCTGTTTTTT.

The gene calls are TRBV10-3 and TRBJ2-7; D is undetermined. Germline CDR1 and CDR2: ENHRY and SYGVKD. The ends were cut back, 0 bases at V and 2 bases at J, with 5 bases in the middle. The CDR3 has 13 residues. Here the CDR3 DNA reads TGTGCCATCAGTGAGTCGGTAGCCTACGAGCAGTACTTC. Its protein is CAISESVAYEQYF.

The chain is built from TRBV30 and TRBJ1-4, with 12 nucleotides matching TRBD1. Germline trimming cut 7 bases from V and 4 bases from J; bases unmatched to any gene: 7. CDR1 is GTSNPN, CDR2 SVGIG, per germline (reference sequence). The CDR3 runs to 15 residues. Here the CDR3 DNA reads TGTGCCTACTCAGGGACAGGGGGCCTTAATGAAAAACTGTTTTTT. Translating it yields CAYSGTGGLNEKLFF.

The chain uses TRBV4-1 and TRBJ1-3; tentatively, D is TRBD1 (5 bases). Germline V gives CDR1 MGHRA, CDR2 YSYEKL. V lost 1 base to trimming and J lost 4 bases, with 20 bases between them. CDR3 length: 18 amino acids. The CDR3 is CASSQAPPSRVGGNTIYF. The CDR3 coding sequence is TGCGCCAGCAGCCAAGCTCCCCCCAGCAGGGTGGGGGGAAACACCATATATTTT.

The chain uses TRBV2 and TRBJ2-5; TRBD1 matches 7 bases. The V gene's germline CDR1 is SNHLY and CDR2 FYNNEI. V gave up 6 bases and J gave up 5 bases; unmatched junction bases: 6. The CDR3 is 13 residues long. The CDR3 is CASRMTGQETQYF. DNA of the CDR3: TGTGCCAGCAGAATGACAGGGCAGGAGACCCAGTACTTC.

Concerning this clone itself: Additional DNA sequences in this sample encode the identical CDR3. The rearrangement joins TRBV7-9 to TRBJ1-1, with 9 bases aligning to TRBD1. The CDR3 is 14 amino acids. CDR1 is SEHNR and CDR2 is FQNEAQ in the germline V gene (reference sequence). With 5 bases clipped from V and 3 bases from J, the junction kept 4 bases outside the gene matches. The DNA for the CDR3 is TGTGCCAGCAGCCCCCGGGACAGGGACACTGAAGCTTTCTTT. The encoded protein is CASSPRDRDTEAFF.

The rearrangement uses TRBV11-2 and TRBJ1-4; perhaps TRBD1 as D (6 bases). V was shortened by 5 bases and J by 3 bases, with 16 bases between the two germline ends. The CDR3 has 16 residues. Germline assignment: CDR1 SGHAT and CDR2 FQNNGV. The CDR3 protein is CASSARRTVANEKLFF. In DNA form, the CDR3 reads TGTGCCAGCAGCGCGAGGCGGACAGTAGCTAATGAAAAACTGTTTTTT.

V gene TRBV28 combines with J gene TRBJ2-7, with 7 bases aligning to TRBD2. Per germline, CDR1 MDHEN and CDR2 SYDVKM. The V gene end was trimmed by 4 bases and the J gene end by 0 bases; junction bases not matched to a gene: 3. The CDR3 has 14 residues. The CDR3 region is CASSYRTSSYEQYF. DNA of the CDR3: TGTGCCAGCAGTTACCGGACTAGCTCCTACGAGCAGTACTTC.

CDR3 protein: CASSFWASGRGSTDTQYF. The DNA of the CDR3 is TGCGCCAGCAGCTTTTGGGCTAGCGGGAGGGGGAGCACAGATACGCAGTATTTT. The genes are TRBV5-1 and TRBJ2-3; 12 bases are a match to TRBD2. This CDR3 contains 18 residues. From germline, CDR1 is SGHRS and CDR2 YFSETQ. J gave up 0 bases and V 2 bases, and 7 bases lay outside the gene matches.

A few counts support this clone. The rearrangement joins TRBV19 to TRBJ2-7; 12 bases match TRBD1. V trimming: 9 bases; J trimming: 2 bases; junction bases outside the gene matches: 8. The length of the CDR3 is 15 residues. Germline CDR1 reads LNHDA; CDR2 reads SQIVND (reference sequence). The chain's CDR3 is CASRLGQGAAYEQYF. DNA for the CDR3: TGTGCCAGCCGCTTGGGACAGGGGGCGGCCTACGAGCAGTACTTC. Complete variable domain (other parts from reference TRBV19 and TRBJ2-7): DGGITQSPKYLFRKEGQNVTLSCEQNLNHDAMYWYRQDPGQGLRLIYYSQIVNDFQKGDIAEGYSVSREKKESFPLTVTSAQKNPTAFYLCASRLGQGAAYEQYFGPGTRLTVT.

This clone was found a few times. V is TRBV5-5 and J is TRBJ1-3; D uncertain. Trimming shortened V by 4 bases and J by 0 bases, and 11 bases separated the two germline ends. The CDR3 covers 15 residues. Germline V gene lookup returns CDR1 SGHKS and CDR2 YYEKEE (reference sequence). The chain's CDR3 is CASSRQPNSGNTIYF. CDR3 in DNA: TGTGCCAGCAGCCGACAACCTAACTCTGGAAACACCATATATTTT.

In the case of this clone: The sample holds other DNA sequences that translate to the same CDR3. The CDR3 DNA reads TGTGCCAGCAGTGAAGGATCCTATTCGCTGTACGAGCAGTACTTC. It codes for CASSEGSYSLYEQYF. The V and J genes are TRBV2 and TRBJ2-7; D ambiguous. CDR1 is SNHLY and CDR2 is FYNNEI in the germline V gene. CDR3 size: 15 residues. Trimming cost V 1 base and J 4 bases, with 14 bases left between them.

V usage is TRBV5-4 and J usage is TRBJ2-7, with D possibly TRBD2 on 6 matching bases. V lost 2 bases and J 2 bases, leaving 14 bases between the germline ends. The CDR3 length is 15 residues. Germline V gives CDR1 SGHNT, CDR2 YYREEE (reference sequence). The CDR3 loop is CASSFGGTTTYEQYF. In nucleotides, the CDR3 is TGTGCCAGCAGCTTTGGCGGGACGACTACCTACGAGCAGTACTTC.